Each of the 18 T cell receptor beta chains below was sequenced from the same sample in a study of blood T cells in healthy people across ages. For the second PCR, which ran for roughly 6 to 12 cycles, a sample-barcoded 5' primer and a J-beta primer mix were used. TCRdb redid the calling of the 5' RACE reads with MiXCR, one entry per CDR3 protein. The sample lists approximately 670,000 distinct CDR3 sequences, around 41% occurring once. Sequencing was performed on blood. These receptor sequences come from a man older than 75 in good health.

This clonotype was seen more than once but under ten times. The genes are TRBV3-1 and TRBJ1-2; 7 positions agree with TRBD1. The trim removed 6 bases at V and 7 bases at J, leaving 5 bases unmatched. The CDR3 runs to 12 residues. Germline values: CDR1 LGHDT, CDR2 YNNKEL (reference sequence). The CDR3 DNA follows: TGTGCCAGCAGACAATCAGGGGGTGGCTACACCTTC. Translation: CASRQSGGGYTF.

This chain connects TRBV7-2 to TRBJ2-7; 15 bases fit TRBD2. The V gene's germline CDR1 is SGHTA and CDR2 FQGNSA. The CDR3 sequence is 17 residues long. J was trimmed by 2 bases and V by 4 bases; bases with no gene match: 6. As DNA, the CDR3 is TGTGCCAGCAGCTCCGGGACTAGCGGGAGGTCGACCTACGAGCAGTACTTC. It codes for CASSSGTSGRSTYEQYF. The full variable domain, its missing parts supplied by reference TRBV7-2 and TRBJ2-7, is GAGVSQSPSNKVTEKGKDVELRCDPISGHTALYWYRQSLGQGLEFLIYFQGNSAPDKSGLPSDRFSAERTGGSVSTLTIQRTQQEDSAVYLCASSSGTSGRSTYEQYFGPGTRLTVT.

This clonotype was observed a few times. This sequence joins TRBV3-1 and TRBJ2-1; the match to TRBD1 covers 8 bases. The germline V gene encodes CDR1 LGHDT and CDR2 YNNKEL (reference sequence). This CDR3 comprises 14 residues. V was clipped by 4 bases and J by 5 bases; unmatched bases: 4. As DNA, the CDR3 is TGTGCCAGCAGCCGGGACAGGTGGAACAATGAGCAGTTCTTC. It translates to CASSRDRWNNEQFF.

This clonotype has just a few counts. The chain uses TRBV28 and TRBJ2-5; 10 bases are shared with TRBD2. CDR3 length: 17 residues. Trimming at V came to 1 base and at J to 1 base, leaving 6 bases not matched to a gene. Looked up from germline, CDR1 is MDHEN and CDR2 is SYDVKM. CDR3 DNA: TGTGCCAGCAGTTTATTGGCTAGCGGGAGTGTCCAAGAGACCCAGTACTTC. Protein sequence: CASSLLASGSVQETQYF.

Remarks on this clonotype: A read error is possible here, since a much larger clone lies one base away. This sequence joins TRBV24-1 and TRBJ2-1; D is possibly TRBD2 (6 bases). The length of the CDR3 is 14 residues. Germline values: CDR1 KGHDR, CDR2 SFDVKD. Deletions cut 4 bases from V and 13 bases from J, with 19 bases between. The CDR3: CATSDSLRGRPQFF. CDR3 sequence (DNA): TGTGCCACCAGTGACTCCCTCCGGGGGAGACCCCAGTTCTTC.

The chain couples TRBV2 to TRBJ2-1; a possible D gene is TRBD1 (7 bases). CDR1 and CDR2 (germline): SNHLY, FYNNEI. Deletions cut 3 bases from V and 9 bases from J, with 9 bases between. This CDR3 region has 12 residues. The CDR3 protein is CASSEQGGEQFF. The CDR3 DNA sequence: TGTGCCAGCAGTGAGCAGGGGGGTGAGCAGTTCTTC.

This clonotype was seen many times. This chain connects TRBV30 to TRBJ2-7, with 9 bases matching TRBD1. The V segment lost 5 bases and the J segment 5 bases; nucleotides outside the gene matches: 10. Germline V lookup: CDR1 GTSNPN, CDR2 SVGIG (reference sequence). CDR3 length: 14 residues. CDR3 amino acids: CAWGPGTGSHEQYF. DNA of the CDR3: TGTGCCTGGGGTCCCGGGACAGGGTCGCACGAGCAGTACTTC. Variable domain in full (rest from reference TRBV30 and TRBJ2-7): SQTIHQWPATLVQPVGSPLSLECTVEGTSNPNLYWYRQAAGRGLQLLFYSVGIGQISSEVPQNLSASRPQDRQFILSSKKLLLSDSGFYLCAWGPGTGSHEQYFGPGTRLTVT.

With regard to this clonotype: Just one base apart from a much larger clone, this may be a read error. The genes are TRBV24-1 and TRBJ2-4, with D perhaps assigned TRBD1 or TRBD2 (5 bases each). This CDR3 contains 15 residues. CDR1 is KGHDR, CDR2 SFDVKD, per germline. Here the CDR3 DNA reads TGTGCCACCAGTGACCCACGGGGCGATAAAAACACTCAGTACTTC. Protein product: CATSDPRGDKNTQYF.

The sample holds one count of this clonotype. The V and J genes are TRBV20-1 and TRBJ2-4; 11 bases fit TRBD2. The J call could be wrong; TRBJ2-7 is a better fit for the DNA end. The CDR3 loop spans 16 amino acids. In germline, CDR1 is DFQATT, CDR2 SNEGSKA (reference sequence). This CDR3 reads CSATLIDSGRAYEQYF. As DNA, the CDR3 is TGCAGTGCTACGCTGATAGATAGCGGGAGGGCCTACGAGCAGTACTTC.

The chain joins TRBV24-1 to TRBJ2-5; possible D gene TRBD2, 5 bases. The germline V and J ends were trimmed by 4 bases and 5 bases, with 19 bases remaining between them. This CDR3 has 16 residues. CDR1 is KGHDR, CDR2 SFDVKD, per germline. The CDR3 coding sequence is TGTGCCACCAGTGACCCCGGAGGACCGAGTGGGGAGACCCAGTACTTC. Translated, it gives CATSDPGGPSGETQYF.

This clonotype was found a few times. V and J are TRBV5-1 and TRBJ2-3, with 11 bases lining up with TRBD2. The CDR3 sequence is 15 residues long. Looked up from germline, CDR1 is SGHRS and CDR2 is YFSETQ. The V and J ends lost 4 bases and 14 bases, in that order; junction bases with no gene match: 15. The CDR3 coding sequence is TGCGCCAGCAGCCCCGATCCGGGACTAGCGGCCCACCGGTATTTT. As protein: CASSPDPGLAAHRYF.

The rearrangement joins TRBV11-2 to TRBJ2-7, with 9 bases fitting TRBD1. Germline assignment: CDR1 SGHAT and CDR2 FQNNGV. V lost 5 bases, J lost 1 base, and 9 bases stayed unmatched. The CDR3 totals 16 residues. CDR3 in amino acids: CASSPLGQGRSYEQYF. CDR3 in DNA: TGTGCCAGCAGCCCCCTCGGACAGGGGCGATCCTACGAGCAGTACTTC.

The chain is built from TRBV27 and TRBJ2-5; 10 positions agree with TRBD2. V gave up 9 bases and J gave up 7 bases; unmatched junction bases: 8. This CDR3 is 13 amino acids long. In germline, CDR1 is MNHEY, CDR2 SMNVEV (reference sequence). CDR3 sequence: CASLTSGPPTQYF. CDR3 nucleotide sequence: TGTGCCAGTTTGACTAGCGGGCCCCCGACCCAGTACTTC.

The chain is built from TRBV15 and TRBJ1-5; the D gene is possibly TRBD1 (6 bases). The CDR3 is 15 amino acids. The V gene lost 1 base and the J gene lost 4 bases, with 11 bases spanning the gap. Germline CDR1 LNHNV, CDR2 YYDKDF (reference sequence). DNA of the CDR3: TGTGCCACCAGCAGAGTTGGGGGGCTAAATCAGCCCCAGCATTTT. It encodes CATSRVGGLNQPQHF.

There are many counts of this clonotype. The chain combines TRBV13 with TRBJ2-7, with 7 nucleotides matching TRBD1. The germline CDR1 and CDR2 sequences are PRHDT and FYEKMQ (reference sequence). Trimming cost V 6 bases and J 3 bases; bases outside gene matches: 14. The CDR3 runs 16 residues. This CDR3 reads CASSLTGTVVSYEQYF. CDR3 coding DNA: TGTGCCAGCAGTCTAACGGGGACAGTGGTGAGCTACGAGCAGTACTTC.

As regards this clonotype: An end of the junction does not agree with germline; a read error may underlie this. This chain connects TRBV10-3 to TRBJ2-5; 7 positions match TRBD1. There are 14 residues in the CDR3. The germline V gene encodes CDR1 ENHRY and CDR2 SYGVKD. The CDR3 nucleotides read TGTGCCATCAGTCGACCGGGACAGCAAGAGACCCGGTACTTC. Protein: CAISRPGQQETRYF.

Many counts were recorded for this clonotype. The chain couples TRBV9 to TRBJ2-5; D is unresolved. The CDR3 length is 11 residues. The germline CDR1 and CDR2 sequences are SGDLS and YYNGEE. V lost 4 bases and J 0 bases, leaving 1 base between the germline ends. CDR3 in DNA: TGTGCCAGCAGCAACCAAGAGACCCAGTACTTC. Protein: CASSNQETQYF.

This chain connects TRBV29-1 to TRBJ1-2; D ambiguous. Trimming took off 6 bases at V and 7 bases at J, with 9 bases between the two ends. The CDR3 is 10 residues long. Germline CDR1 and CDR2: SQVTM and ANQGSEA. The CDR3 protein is CSVRTPGYTF. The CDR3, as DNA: TGCAGCGTCCGAACCCCTGGCTACACCTTC.